This passage covers 19 T cell receptor beta chains from one sample sequenced in a study of regulatory T cells in long-lasting Graves disease (dated by TCRdb to the early 2020s). Library preparation used multiplex PCR. TCRdb records Illumina HiSeq 4000 as the sequencer. iRepertoire HTBI primers and Arm-PCR amplification of CDR3 regions were used to construct TCR beta libraries. In TCRdb, the public reads were trimmed at Q25 with fastp and aligned with MiXCR, with productive beta chains retained. Records with the same CDR3 protein are collapsed into one entry carrying the most frequent genes and DNA. The sample has about 620,000 distinct CDR3 sequences on record, 16% of them singletons. The ten largest account for 18% of the sample. Interpreted using the paper, the time point label stands for: newly diagnosed GD, antithyroid drugs for less than 3 months. For both TCR sequencing and RNA sequencing, RNA was extracted from PBMCs in TRIzol.

This sample also belongs to another study, concerning T cells in Graves' hyperthyroidism and ophthalmopathy.

The sequences come from peripheral blood mononuclear cells (PBMCs), collected at new diagnosis, from a patient treated with antithyroid drugs. All receptors derive from a woman in her twenties or thirties with Graves disease. Donor details come from another sample of the same person, matched by shared clones.

The chain combines TRBV20-1 with TRBJ2-5; TRBD1 matches at 7 bases. Germline trimming cut 1 base from V and 7 bases from J; bases unmatched to any gene: 9. Germline V gene sequence: CDR1 DFQATT, CDR2 SNEGSKA (reference sequence). There are 14 residues in the CDR3. The CDR3 spells CSARGRGPKGTQYF. CDR3 DNA: TGCAGTGCTAGAGGAAGGGGGCCGAAAGGGACCCAGTACTTC.

This clonotype was seen more than once but under ten times. The chain employs TRBV5-6 and TRBJ1-5, with a weak D call TRBD1 (5 bases). The V and J ends lost 1 base and 9 bases respectively, with 20 bases between them. This CDR3 comprises 16 residues. Germline-derived CDR1 and CDR2 are SGHDT and YYEEEE. The DNA of the CDR3 is TGTGCCAGCAGCTTGAAGGGGACGGCTCAAACACGGCCCCAGCATTTT. Translation gives CASSLKGTAQTRPQHF.

Concerning this clonotype itself: A read error is possible here, since a much larger clone lies one base away. The V gene is TRBV18, the J gene TRBJ2-5; 11 positions agree with TRBD2. Germline V gene sequence: CDR1 KGHSH, CDR2 LQKENI. V lost 1 base and J lost 9; bases outside the gene matches: 4. The CDR3 has 14 amino acids. CDR3 protein: CASSPLAGGEAQYF. The CDR3 DNA sequence: TGTGCCAGCTCACCACTAGCGGGAGGGGAGGCCCAGTACTTC.

This clonotype came up many times. This chain links TRBV2 with TRBJ2-1, with 10 bases lining up with TRBD1. Germline V lookup: CDR1 SNHLY, CDR2 FYNNEI. J gave up 4 bases and V 5 bases, and 8 bases lay outside the gene matches. The CDR3 sequence is 16 residues long. The CDR3 region has the DNA TGTGCCAGCAGTAATAGAAAGGGACAGGGGTACAATGAGCAGTTCTTC. This encodes CASSNRKGQGYNEQFF.

There are many counts of this clonotype. V and J are TRBV7-3 and TRBJ2-1; weak D call: TRBD2 (5 bases). This CDR3 spans 15 amino acids. V gave up 1 base and J gave up 5 bases, with 12 bases separating them. The germline gives CDR1 SGHTA, CDR2 FQGTGA. CDR3 coding DNA: TGTGCCAGCAGCTTAATACCCCTAGCAGACAATGAGCAGTTCTTC. This gives the protein CASSLIPLADNEQFF. The entire variable domain, with the rest obtained from reference TRBV7-3 and TRBJ2-1, is as follows: GAGVSQTPSNKVTEKGKYVELRCDPISGHTALYWYRQSLGQGPEFLIYFQGTGAADDSGLPNDRFFAVRPEGSVSTLKIQRTERGDSAVYLCASSLIPLADNEQFFGPGTRLTVL.

This rearrangement joins TRBV6-2 or TRBV6-3 to TRBJ1-5; no firm D call. This CDR3 is built from 11 residues. Trimming took off 3 bases at V and 10 bases at J, with 7 bases between the two ends. CDR1 MNHEY and CDR2 SVGEGT come from the germline V gene. CDR3 sequence reads: CASSYPGPQHF. In DNA, the CDR3 is TGTGCCAGCAGTTATCCCGGACCCCAGCATTTT.

The chain carries TRBV2 and TRBJ1-2; no clear D gene. Germline lookup yields CDR1 SNHLY and CDR2 FYNNEI. The CDR3 has 12 residues. The V and J ends lost 9 bases and 4 bases respectively, with 12 bases between them. This chain's CDR3 is CASQFESYGYTF. The CDR3, as DNA: TGTGCCAGTCAGTTCGAGTCCTATGGCTACACCTTC.

In its sample, this clonotype was seen many times. This sequence joins TRBV20-1 and TRBJ1-6; TRBD1 matches 7 bases. After removal of 6 bases from V and 6 bases from J, the junction contained 8 bases not matched to a gene. Germline V gene lookup returns CDR1 DFQATT and CDR2 SNEGSKA (reference sequence). This CDR3 is built from 14 residues. CDR3 in DNA: TGCAGTGCCCGACCCGGGACAGCTAATTCACCCCTCCACTTT. This gives the protein CSARPGTANSPLHF.

This clonotype was detected a few times. The chain carries TRBV10-3 and TRBJ1-1; D remains unclear. With 6 bases removed from V and 5 bases from J, the gap between germline ends came to 13 bases. Germline CDR1 reads ENHRY; CDR2 reads SYGVKD. The CDR3 loop spans 13 amino acids. CDR3 in DNA: TGTGCCATCAGGGCCCGTGAGGAAACTGAAGCTTTCTTT. Translating it yields CAIRAREETEAFF.

Many counts were recorded for this clonotype. The J gene is TRBJ1-1, the V gene TRBV2; TRBD1 aligns across 7 bases. After removal of 7 bases from V and 5 bases from J, the junction contained 7 bases not matched to a gene. Germline-derived CDR1 and CDR2 are SNHLY and FYNNEI. This CDR3 has 13 amino acids. CDR3 sequence reads: CASKGGWYTEAFF. The CDR3 coding sequence is TGTGCCAGCAAAGGGGGCTGGTATACTGAAGCTTTCTTT.

There are a few counts of this clonotype. The V and J genes are TRBV2 and TRBJ1-2, with a weak D call TRBD1 (5 bases). The CDR3 runs to 13 residues. Germline V gives CDR1 SNHLY, CDR2 FYNNEI. V lost 8 bases and J lost 4, with 14 bases in between. The CDR3 coding sequence is TGTGCCAGCCGAAGTAGACAGACCTATGGCTACACCTTC. Its protein is CASRSRQTYGYTF.

This clonotype was observed a handful of times. The J gene is TRBJ2-1, the V gene TRBV6-1; 7 bases line up with TRBD2. The CDR3 covers 15 residues. The junction had 7 bases not matched to a gene; V was cut back by 6 bases and J by 2 bases. CDR1 and CDR2 (germline): MNHNS, SASEGT. The CDR3 sequence is CASRSREYTYNEQFF. In DNA form, the CDR3 reads TGTGCCAGCAGATCGCGGGAGTATACCTACAATGAGCAGTTCTTC.

This clonotype was seen more than once but under ten times. The genes are TRBV30 and TRBJ2-1, with D perhaps matching TRBD2 (6 bases). CDR3 length: 14 residues. CDR1 is GTSNPN and CDR2 is SVGIG in the germline V gene (reference sequence). The V and J ends lost 2 bases and 6 bases respectively, with 14 bases between them. The DNA of the CDR3 is TGTGCCTGGAGTAGGGGACTGAGTGGCAATGAGCAGTTCTTC. It encodes CAWSRGLSGNEQFF.

The rearrangement uses TRBV5-1 and TRBJ2-3; D not certain. Germline CDR1 reads SGHRS; CDR2 reads YFSETQ. CDR3 length equals 14 residues. V lost 9 bases to trimming and J lost 4 bases, with 18 bases between them. The CDR3 DNA is TGCGCCACCTCGGTTCGCGGAATTTCAGATACGCAGTATTTT. Its translation is CATSVRGISDTQYF. The full variable domain, in which reference TRBV5-1 and TRBJ2-3 provide the parts outside the CDR3, is KAGVTQTPRYLIKTRGQQVTLSCSPISGHRSVSWYQQTPGQGLQFLFEYFSETQRNKGNFPGRFSGRQFSNSRSEMNVSTLELGDSALYLCATSVRGISDTQYFGPGTRLTVL.

This clonotype was seen at least ten times. This sequence joins TRBV7-9 and TRBJ1-1, with D unresolved. The V end was cut by 8 bases, the J end by 8 bases, with 3 bases between. The CDR3 is 8 amino acids. Germline lookup yields CDR1 SEHNR and CDR2 FQNEAQ (reference sequence). DNA for the CDR3: TGTGCCAGCCAAGAAGCTTTCTTT. It yields the protein CASQEAFF.

This clonotype was seen repeatedly, ten times or more. The chain employs TRBV29-1 and TRBJ1-1, with D possibly TRBD1 on 5 matching bases. CDR1 and CDR2 from the germline V gene are SQVTM and ANQGSEA. This CDR3 is built from 13 residues. Trimming removed 5 bases from V and 4 bases from J, with 14 bases in between. CDR3 sequence reads: CSVISGLATEAFF. Here the CDR3 DNA reads TGCAGCGTTATCTCAGGGTTAGCCACTGAAGCTTTCTTT.

This clonotype was recorded a few times. Here the CDR3 reads CASRPLPGASSPLHF. In DNA, the CDR3 is TGTGCCAGCAGGCCCCTGCCCGGGGCGAGTTCACCCCTCCACTTT. The chain recombines TRBV6-2 or TRBV6-3 with TRBJ1-6, with D tentatively TRBD1 (5 bases). This CDR3 is built from 15 residues. V gave up 6 bases and J gave up 9 bases, with 18 bases separating them. Looked up from germline, CDR1 is MNHEY and CDR2 is SVGEGT.

This clonotype was seen ten or more times. The chain links TRBV7-3 to TRBJ2-5; 13 nucleotides match TRBD2. V was clipped by 5 bases and J by 2 bases; unmatched bases: 5. The CDR3 runs to 16 residues. Germline CDR1 and CDR2: SGHTA and FQGTGA. CDR3 DNA: TGTGCCAGCAGCCCACTAGCGGGAGGGCCGCAAGAGACCCAGTACTTC. The encoded protein is CASSPLAGGPQETQYF.

CDR3 in DNA: TGCGCCAGCAGCTCCGGGACAGGTCTAAACATTCAGTACTTC. As protein: CASSSGTGLNIQYF. The chain combines TRBV5-1 with TRBJ2-4; TRBD1 aligns across 8 bases. Trimming at V came to 3 bases and at J to 6 bases, leaving 5 bases not matched to a gene. The CDR3 contains 14 residues. Germline loops: CDR1 SGHRS, CDR2 YFSETQ.